What follows describes a single TCR beta chain. Its antigen is not known. This table comes from immunoSEQ multiplex PCR, and its TCRdb copy is limited to in-frame clones, with some not included. The sample includes 90,000 to 150,000 clones, around 90% of them seen just once. The V gene's germline CDR1 is LNHDA and CDR2 SQIVND (reference sequence). Trimming pared 3 bases from V and 3 bases from J, leaving 20 bases between. This CDR3 is 17 amino acids long. The record originates from a study of T cell responses to AZD1222 COVID-19 vaccine. Whole-study context: Pooled samples include second doses given at about 4 or 12 weeks. Points from the study as a whole: Seropositive at baseline were only five or six AZD1222 recipients. Sampling that yielded the repertoires occurred only after the peak T cell response. Vaccination with two AZD1222 doses was followed by a rise in Spike-specific TCR breadth and depth.

This TCR came from an adult in good health. The material sequenced was peripheral blood, taken on day 0 of AZD1222 vaccination. The chain joins TRBV19 to TRBJ1-2; D is unclear. CDR3 DNA sequence: TGTGCCAGTAGTATTTTGCGAGGCGCCAAGACGGACTATGGCTACACCTTC. Its protein product is CASSILRGAKTDYGYTF.